This T cell receptor beta chain was retrieved from a study of blood T cell repertoires in COVID-19. Looking at the study overall: There were acute and convalescent COVID-19 samples, and they came from the United States, Italy and Spain. T cells, B-cell-depleted T cells, or PBMCs supplied cDNA or gDNA.

Per the study methods: Amplifying reference gene primers gave estimates of nucleated cell counts. Clones were sequenced by immunoSEQ multiplex PCR, and TCRdb holds only the in-frame ones, with some missing. D and trimming were read from the DNA, whereas the V and J calls and clone size are those reported in that table. This table has roughly 160,000 clones, approximately 88% appearing once. The CDR3 loop spans 14 amino acids. Trimming cost V 4 bases and J 3 bases; bases outside gene matches: 1. Per germline, CDR1 SGHKS and CDR2 YYEKEE (reference sequence). The chain combines TRBV5-5 with TRBJ2-2, with 9 bases matching TRBD2. This TCR was recovered from a woman aged 60-75 years with acute or convalescent COVID-19. Sequences were obtained from peripheral blood. The CDR3 DNA reads as TGTGCCAGCAGCCAGCGGGGGGACACCGGGGAGCTGTTTTTT. It encodes CASSQRGDTGELFF.